One sample yielded the 31 T cell receptor beta chains listed below, sequenced in a study of cytomegalovirus exposure and HLA in healthy donors. Primers included in the PCR were 60 Vbeta and 13 Jbeta primers. Data came from immunoSEQ multiplex PCR; TCRdb stores just in-frame clones and leaves some out. The sample data list around 140,000 clones. Material for sequencing was PBMCs. The source is a man aged 18 to 29 in good health and CMV-seronegative.

This chain links TRBV27 with TRBJ2-7; TRBD1 agrees at 7 bases. The CDR3 sequence is 16 residues long. Trimming cost V 5 bases and J 3 bases; bases outside gene matches: 13. The germline V gene has CDR1 MNHEY and CDR2 SMNVEV (reference sequence). CDR3 sequence reads: CASSASTGALIYEQYF. The CDR3 bases are TGTGCCAGCAGTGCCTCAACAGGGGCCCTAATCTACGAGCAGTACTTC.

The chain employs TRBV30 and TRBJ1-2; 10 bases line up with TRBD1. The CDR3 loop spans 16 amino acids. Per germline, CDR1 GTSNPN and CDR2 SVGIG (reference sequence). V lost 8 bases to trimming and J lost 6 bases; unmatched junction nucleotides: 18. CDR3 protein: CAIYRDRGVGDHGYTF. CDR3 in DNA: TGTGCCATCTACCGGGACAGGGGAGTAGGAGACCATGGCTACACCTTC.

Notes on this clone: This same CDR3 is encoded by further DNA sequences in the sample. The chain employs TRBV10-3 and TRBJ2-2, with D perhaps TRBD1 (6 bases). CDR1 and CDR2 (germline): ENHRY, SYGVKD. V lost 7 bases and J lost 5, with 17 bases in between. The CDR3 contains 15 residues. The CDR3 loop is CAIKVPQGLTGELFF. CDR3 sequence (DNA): TGTGCCATCAAGGTTCCACAGGGCTTGACCGGGGAGCTGTTTTTT.

The V call is TRBV28, the J call TRBJ2-7; D may be TRBD2 (5 bases). V lost 3 bases and J lost 1, with 10 bases in between. Germline values: CDR1 MDHEN, CDR2 SYDVKM. The CDR3 sequence is 14 residues long. CDR3 in amino acids: CASSFGLPSYEQYF. As DNA, the CDR3 is TGTGCCAGCAGTTTCGGACTGCCGTCCTACGAGCAGTACTTC.

V is TRBV5-4 and J is TRBJ2-1, with a weak D call TRBD1 (5 bases). The CDR3 length is 12 residues. CDR1 SGHNT and CDR2 YYREEE come from the germline V gene (reference sequence). V was shortened by 0 bases and J by 15 bases, with 13 bases between the two germline ends. CDR3 nucleotide sequence: TGTGCCAGCAGCTTGGACGCACAGGTTGGGTTCTTC. It specifies CASSLDAQVGFF.

The chain employs TRBV7-9 and TRBJ1-1, with D tentatively TRBD1 (5 bases). Germline CDR1 SEHNR, CDR2 FQNEAQ (reference sequence). Trimming shortened V by 4 bases and J by 3 bases, and 18 bases separated the two germline ends. CDR3 length equals 16 residues. In DNA, the CDR3 is TGTGCCAGCAGCTCCCCCCCGGGGGAAAAGGACACTGAAGCTTTCTTT. It translates to CASSSPPGEKDTEAFF.

This chain joins TRBV6-4 and TRBJ2-2; 11 bases line up with TRBD2. CDR3 length: 16 amino acids. From germline, CDR1 is MRHNA and CDR2 SNTAGT. V shed 5 bases, J shed 2 bases, and the junction held 4 bases outside the gene matches. This CDR3 is CASSLAGGFNTGELFF. DNA for the CDR3: TGTGCCAGCAGTCTAGCGGGGGGCTTCAACACCGGGGAGCTGTTTTTT.

V usage is TRBV19 and J usage is TRBJ2-7; D call uncertain. Germline assignment: CDR1 LNHDA and CDR2 SQIVND (reference sequence). The V gene lost 5 bases and the J gene lost 2 bases, with 13 bases spanning the gap. The CDR3 is made up of 14 amino acids. In DNA, the CDR3 is TGTGCCAGTAGTGACGTAGGAGCGACCTACGAGCAGTACTTC. Protein sequence: CASSDVGATYEQYF.

The chain joins TRBV4-2 to TRBJ2-5; 15 bases agree with TRBD2. Trimming at V came to 1 base and at J to 3 bases, leaving 0 bases not matched to a gene. CDR3 length: 16 amino acids. Germline V gives CDR1 LGHNA, CDR2 YNFKEQ. This CDR3 is CASSQGTSGGEETQYF. The CDR3 nucleotides are TGTGCCAGCAGCCAAGGGACTAGCGGGGGGGAAGAGACCCAGTACTTC.

Regarding this clone: The germline gene is not matched at one end of the junction; a read error may be the cause. This chain connects TRBV19 to TRBJ1-2; D gene uncertain. This CDR3 is built from 11 residues. Germline CDR1 reads LNHDA; CDR2 reads SQIVND (reference sequence). This CDR3 is CASKGAYGYTF. CDR3 coding DNA: TGTGCTAGTAAAGGAGCCTATGGCTACACCTTC.

The chain links TRBV15 to TRBJ1-4; 9 bases match TRBD1. Germline V CDR1 and CDR2: LNHNV, YYDKDF (reference sequence). The CDR3 consists of 18 residues. V lost 1 base to trimming and J lost 7 bases; unmatched junction nucleotides: 13. In DNA, the CDR3 is TGTGCCACCAGCAGAGCCGGGACAGGGAGTGGGGGGGGTGAAAAACTGTTTTTT. Its protein product is CATSRAGTGSGGGEKLFF.

The rearrangement joins TRBV5-5 to TRBJ2-3; D is possibly TRBD1 (5 bases). Deletions cut 1 base from V and 0 bases from J, with 6 bases between. The CDR3 covers 14 residues. In germline, CDR1 is SGHKS, CDR2 YYEKEE (reference sequence). The CDR3 loop is CASSLRGSTDTQYF. The CDR3 DNA follows: TGTGCCAGCAGCTTGAGGGGTAGCACAGATACGCAGTATTTT.

V is TRBV7-9 and J is TRBJ2-1; possibly TRBD1 for D (5 bases). The CDR3 has 15 residues. V shed 4 bases and J shed 0 bases, with 10 bases lying between them. Germline loops: CDR1 SEHNR, CDR2 FQNEAQ (reference sequence). CDR3 amino acids: CASSSPGFSYNEQFF. The CDR3 bases are TGTGCCAGCAGCTCACCAGGGTTCTCCTACAATGAGCAGTTCTTC.

The V and J genes are TRBV29-1 and TRBJ1-2, with 8 positions matching TRBD1. Germline assignment: CDR1 SQVTM and CDR2 ANQGSEA. The CDR3 is 13 residues long. The J segment lost 7 bases and the V segment lost 7 bases, leaving 11 bases of the junction unmatched. Written as DNA, the CDR3 is TGCAGCGCCGCCCGACAGGGGTCCGCTGGCTACACCTTC. This translates into CSAARQGSAGYTF.

This sequence joins TRBV25-1 and TRBJ2-1; D ambiguous. The length of the CDR3 is 15 residues. V lost 4 bases and J 2 bases, leaving 12 bases between the germline ends. CDR1 and CDR2 (germline): MGHDK, SYGVNS. The DNA for the CDR3 is TGTGCCAGCAGTGTTGCCGGGTGGGCCTACAATGAGCAGTTCTTC. This codes for CASSVAGWAYNEQFF.

This chain joins TRBV15 and TRBJ1-6, with D possibly being TRBD1 (5 bases). The germline gives CDR1 LNHNV, CDR2 YYDKDF (reference sequence). Trimming took 2 bases from V and 11 from J, leaving 7 bases between them. The CDR3 runs 12 residues. The CDR3 protein is CATSRQQAPLHF. In DNA, the CDR3 is TGTGCCACCAGCAGACAACAGGCACCCCTCCACTTT. Using reference TRBV15 and TRBJ1-6 for the parts outside the CDR3, the full variable domain is DAMVIQNPRYQVTQFGKPVTLSCSQTLNHNVMYWYQQKSSQAPKLLFHYYDKDFNNEADTPDNFQSRRPNTSFCFLDIRSPGLGDTAMYLCATSRQQAPLHFGNGTRLTVT.

V and J are TRBV5-1 and TRBJ1-2, with 8 nucleotides matching TRBD1. The V segment lost 3 bases and the J segment 2 bases; nucleotides outside the gene matches: 6. From germline, CDR1 is SGHRS and CDR2 YFSETQ. The CDR3 extends over 15 amino acids. CDR3 residues: CASSSWTGTNYGYTF. In DNA, the CDR3 is TGCGCCAGCAGCTCATGGACAGGGACGAACTATGGCTACACCTTC.

The gene calls are TRBV2 and TRBJ2-6; D not certain. The germline V and J ends were trimmed by 8 bases and 0 bases, with 8 bases remaining between them. This CDR3 spans 14 amino acids. Per germline, CDR1 SNHLY and CDR2 FYNNEI. CDR3 DNA: TGTGCCAGCGAGAGGATCTCTGGGGCCAACGTCCTGACTTTC. This encodes CASERISGANVLTF.

The chain links TRBV7-2 to TRBJ1-2, with 11 bases matching TRBD1. The CDR3 contains 16 residues. V lost 5 bases, J lost 8 bases, and 13 bases stayed unmatched. Germline V gives CDR1 SGHTA, CDR2 FQGNSA. The CDR3 DNA reads as TGTGCCAGCAGCACGTGGACAGGGGGCAGATCAGACGGCTACACCTTC. Residues: CASSTWTGGRSDGYTF.

The rearrangement links TRBV13 to TRBJ2-3; D uncertain. Trimming cost V 4 bases and J 3 bases, with 14 bases left between them. The germline V gene encodes CDR1 PRHDT and CDR2 FYEKMQ (reference sequence). The CDR3 consists of 15 residues. This CDR3 reads CASSSRSPGTDTQYF. In DNA, the CDR3 is TGTGCCAGCAGCTCCCGATCCCCCGGGACAGATACGCAGTATTTT.

The V gene is TRBV19, the J gene TRBJ2-5; TRBD2 matches 12 bases. J gave up 4 bases and V 4 bases, and 4 bases lay outside the gene matches. CDR3 length: 15 residues. CDR1 is LNHDA and CDR2 is SQIVND in the germline V gene (reference sequence). CDR3 in DNA: TGTGCCAGTAGTACGTCGGGACTAGCGGGAGAGACCCAGTACTTC. Its protein is CASSTSGLAGETQYF.

The V call is TRBV7-2, the J call TRBJ2-4; D call uncertain. CDR3 size: 15 residues. V was clipped by 2 bases and J by 0 bases, with 8 bases between them. Germline assignment: CDR1 SGHTA and CDR2 FQGNSA. The CDR3 spells CASSLKAGAKNIQYF. The CDR3 DNA reads as TGTGCCAGCAGCTTAAAGGCAGGAGCCAAAAACATTCAGTACTTC.

The chain employs TRBV4-3 and TRBJ1-1; D is unresolved. This CDR3 is 14 amino acids long. The germline gives CDR1 LGHNA, CDR2 YSLEER. V was shortened by 0 bases and J by 3 bases, with 8 bases between the two germline ends. CDR3 DNA sequence: TGCGCCAGCAGCCAAGACAGGTCCCACACTGAAGCTTTCTTT. Its protein is CASSQDRSHTEAFF.

This sequence joins TRBV2 and TRBJ1-4; D gene unclear. V gave up 6 bases and J gave up 4 bases, with 6 bases separating them. CDR3 size: 12 residues. CDR1 SNHLY and CDR2 FYNNEI come from the germline V gene. CDR3 in amino acids: CASSYDNEKLFF. The DNA of the CDR3 is TGTGCCAGCAGCTACGATAATGAAAAACTGTTTTTT.

This sequence joins TRBV29-1 and TRBJ2-1; possible D gene TRBD2, 6 bases. V lost 4 bases, J lost 0 bases, and 16 bases lay in between. The CDR3 sequence is 16 residues long. Germline lookup yields CDR1 SQVTM and CDR2 ANQGSEA. The CDR3 coding sequence is TGCAGCGTTGTGGGTCGGGGGTTGCCCTCCTACAATGAGCAGTTCTTC. Protein product: CSVVGRGLPSYNEQFF.

The chain links TRBV10-3 to TRBJ2-5; TRBD2 might be the D (6 bases). Germline CDR1 ENHRY, CDR2 SYGVKD. This CDR3 is 14 amino acids long. Trimming removed 11 bases from V and 3 bases from J, with 19 bases in between. CDR3 nucleotides: TGTGCCGTCCCGGGGTCGGGAGTAAAAGAGACCCAGTACTTC. This codes for CAVPGSGVKETQYF.

The chain uses TRBV13 and TRBJ2-5; 8 positions match TRBD2. Germline V gene sequence: CDR1 PRHDT, CDR2 FYEKMQ (reference sequence). The CDR3 is made up of 14 amino acids. V lost 4 bases to trimming and J lost 0 bases; unmatched junction nucleotides: 1. The CDR3 bases are TGTGCCAGCAGCTCGCGGGAGGACCAAGAGACCCAGTACTTC. The encoded protein is CASSSREDQETQYF.

The gene calls are TRBV6-6 and TRBJ2-5; D remains ambiguous. Looked up from germline, CDR1 is MNHNY and CDR2 is SVGAGI (reference sequence). CDR3 length: 12 residues. V was trimmed by 6 bases and J by 5 bases, leaving 10 bases between them. DNA of the CDR3: TGTGCCAGCAGCTACCAAATGGAGACCCAGTACTTC. The encoded protein is CASSYQMETQYF.

The V call is TRBV10-3, the J call TRBJ2-1, with 11 bases lining up with TRBD1. Trimming took 10 bases from V and 7 from J; bases not matched to a gene: 9. The length of the CDR3 is 14 residues. Per germline, CDR1 ENHRY and CDR2 SYGVKD. CDR3 bases: TGTGCCACCCTGCCGGGACAGGGGGGGAATGAGCAGTTCTTC. Translated, it gives CATLPGQGGNEQFF.

The CDR3 region has the DNA TGCAGCGCCATAGTAGAGACCCAGTACTTC. Its translation: CSAIVETQYF. This chain uses TRBV29-1 with TRBJ2-5; D call uncertain. Trimming pared 7 bases from V and 4 bases from J, leaving 7 bases between. The CDR3 runs to 10 residues. CDR1 and CDR2 (germline): SQVTM, ANQGSEA.

This chain joins TRBV5-4 and TRBJ1-2, with 7 bases that match TRBD1. The germline CDR1 and CDR2 sequences are SGHNT and YYREEE (reference sequence). CDR3 length: 17 amino acids. J was trimmed by 0 bases and V by 2 bases; bases with no gene match: 10. This CDR3 reads CASSLARQGRANYGYTF. The CDR3 DNA is TGTGCCAGCAGCTTAGCCCGACAGGGACGAGCTAACTATGGCTACACCTTC.